The 23 T cell receptor beta chains reported below all come from one sample, sequenced in a study of response to subunit inactivated influenza vaccine. TCRdb analysed the RT-PCR reads with MiXCR anew, one entry per CDR3 protein. The table includes approximately 290,000 distinct CDR3 sequences, over 20% detected once. Specimen: PBMCs from blood, collected approximately 20 months after vaccination. The receptor set was obtained from a man between 50 and 69 years old who received an inactivated influenza vaccine.

This clonotype was detected a few times. The chain couples TRBV20-1 to TRBJ1-2, with D tentatively TRBD1 (6 bases). Trimming left V 0 bases short and J 10 bases short, with 15 bases between. Germline V gene data show CDR1 as DFQATT and CDR2 as SNEGSKA (reference sequence). The length of the CDR3 is 13 residues. The CDR3: CSARDRGQANYTF. In DNA, the CDR3 is TGCAGTGCTAGAGATCGGGGGCAGGCGAACTACACCTTC.

This clonotype was found many times. The DNA of the CDR3 is TGTGCCAGCAGTGTGGCCGATGCGAGCAATCAGCCCCAGCATTTT. Amino acids: CASSVADASNQPQHF. J is TRBJ1-5 and V is TRBV12-3 or TRBV12-4, with unresolved D. The CDR3 is made up of 15 amino acids. V gave up 5 bases and J gave up 1 base, with 12 bases separating them.

The chain couples TRBV15 to TRBJ1-6; D remains unclear. The germline V gene encodes CDR1 LNHNV and CDR2 YYDKDF (reference sequence). Trimming removed 8 bases from V and 10 bases from J, with 15 bases in between. The CDR3 is 13 amino acids. The CDR3 loop is CATGSSPESPLHF. The CDR3 nucleotides are TGTGCCACCGGAAGTAGTCCGGAATCACCCCTCCACTTT.

This clonotype was seen ten or more times. This chain joins TRBV12-3 or TRBV12-4 and TRBJ1-1; D is uncertain. Trimming stripped 2 bases from V and 0 bases from J, with 4 bases between. The CDR3 sequence is 13 residues long. CDR3 region: CASSLRVNTEAFF. The CDR3, as DNA: TGTGCCAGCAGTTTAAGGGTGAACACTGAAGCTTTCTTT.

The chain uses TRBV10-3 and TRBJ2-5; no clear D gene. CDR1 and CDR2 (germline): ENHRY, SYGVKD. The CDR3 has 13 residues. The V and J ends lost 5 bases and 0 bases respectively, with 7 bases between them. CDR3: CAISFRDQETQYF. The CDR3 nucleotides read TGTGCCATCAGTTTTCGGGACCAAGAGACCCAGTACTTC.

The V and J genes are TRBV11-2 and TRBJ2-7; weak D call: TRBD1 (5 bases). V lost 7 bases, J lost 2 bases, and 21 bases lay in between. From germline, CDR1 is SGHAT and CDR2 FQNNGV. The CDR3 length is 16 residues. CDR3 sequence: CASIPSASLGPYEQYF. CDR3 sequence (DNA): TGTGCCAGCATCCCTTCAGCTTCGCTGGGGCCCTACGAGCAGTACTTC.

The V gene is TRBV5-1, the J gene TRBJ2-1, with a tentative D call TRBD2 (7 bases). V was clipped by 2 bases and J by 4 bases, with 16 bases between them. This CDR3 comprises 16 residues. Per the germline V gene, CDR1 is SGHRS and CDR2 is YFSETQ. CDR3 sequence: CASSFGGLMVYNEQFF. CDR3 nucleotides: TGCGCCAGCAGCTTCGGGGGGCTGATGGTTTACAATGAGCAGTTCTTC.

This chain links TRBV9 with TRBJ1-2; 9 bases fit TRBD1. The germline gives CDR1 SGDLS, CDR2 YYNGEE. The CDR3 length is 15 residues. J gave up 6 bases and V 3 bases, and 9 bases lay outside the gene matches. CDR3 in amino acids: CASSDHRGRDDGYTF. In DNA, the CDR3 is TGTGCCAGCAGCGATCACAGGGGGCGGGATGATGGCTACACCTTC.

The V gene is TRBV12-3 or TRBV12-4, the J gene TRBJ2-5; weak D call: TRBD2 (6 bases). The CDR3 totals 13 residues. V was shortened by 7 bases and J by 3 bases, with 12 bases between the two germline ends. CDR3 coding DNA: TGTGCCAGCAAGGGCGGGAACGAAGAGACCCAGTACTTC. This gives the protein CASKGGNEETQYF.

The chain combines TRBV10-2 with TRBJ2-1, with D perhaps TRBD1 or TRBD2 (6 bases each). The CDR3 has 15 residues. Germline CDR1 and CDR2: WSHSY and SAAADI. The V and J ends lost 0 bases and 2 bases respectively, with 8 bases between them. The CDR3 sequence: CASSESGGPYNEQFF. The CDR3 region has the DNA TGCGCCAGCAGTGAGTCCGGGGGCCCCTACAATGAGCAGTTCTTC.

This chain joins TRBV20-1 and TRBJ1-1, with D hard to call. Per germline, CDR1 DFQATT and CDR2 SNEGSKA (reference sequence). Trimming stripped 0 bases from V and 1 base from J, with 12 bases between. This CDR3 has 15 amino acids. Here the CDR3 DNA reads TGCAGTGCTAGAGACCCCAGCGAGGGGAACACTGAAGCTTTCTTT. As protein: CSARDPSEGNTEAFF.

This clonotype appeared a single time. The rearrangement joins TRBV4-3 to TRBJ2-1, with unresolved D. The V and J ends lost 2 bases and 9 bases respectively, with 14 bases between them. The CDR3 runs to 14 residues. Germline loops: CDR1 LGHNA, CDR2 YSLEER. This CDR3 reads CASSQTIDSREQFF. CDR3 coding DNA: TGCGCCAGCAGCCAAACTATAGATAGCCGTGAGCAGTTCTTC.

As concerns this clonotype: A much bigger clone sits one base away, suggesting this may be a read error. The rearrangement links TRBV5-6 to TRBJ2-3; unclear D gene. Germline V gene data show CDR1 as SGHDT and CDR2 as YYEEEE. The CDR3 is 14 amino acids. Between the trimmed V and J ends, which lost 5 bases and 0 bases, there was a span of 10 bases. For the CDR3, the DNA is TGTGCCAGCAGTCGGATGACTAGCACAGATACGCAGTATTTT. Translated: CASSRMTSTDTQYF.

At least ten counts were recorded for this clonotype. This chain connects TRBV7-2 to TRBJ1-2, with D perhaps matching TRBD1 (5 bases). This CDR3 has 13 amino acids. Germline loops: CDR1 SGHTA, CDR2 FQGNSA. The ends were cut back, 5 bases at V and 7 bases at J, with 14 bases in the middle. The CDR3: CASSVSSGAGYTF. In DNA, the CDR3 is TGTGCCAGCAGCGTAAGCAGCGGGGCTGGCTACACCTTC.

V is TRBV27 and J is TRBJ1-3; TRBD1 matches 7 bases. V was pared by 5 bases and J by 2 bases, with 9 bases of the junction left unmatched. The CDR3 is made up of 16 amino acids. Germline CDR1 is MNHEY and CDR2 is SMNVEV (reference sequence). CDR3 sequence: CASSPTGAWAGNTIYF. CDR3 nucleotide sequence: TGTGCCAGCAGTCCAACAGGGGCTTGGGCTGGAAACACCATATATTTT.

The V gene is TRBV6-2 or TRBV6-3, the J gene TRBJ2-5; 9 nucleotides match TRBD2. The CDR3 is made up of 20 amino acids. Unmatched junction bases numbered 16, after V lost 0 bases and J lost 2 bases. Germline CDR1 is MNHEY and CDR2 is SVGEGT. CDR3 sequence: CASSYSSGMGSGSWQETQYF. The CDR3 region has the DNA TGTGCCAGCAGTTACTCGTCAGGAATGGGTAGCGGGAGTTGGCAAGAGACCCAGTACTTC.

In its sample, this clonotype was seen once. The chain is built from TRBV20-1 and TRBJ2-6; D is perhaps TRBD2 (5 bases). This CDR3 has 17 residues. Germline V gives CDR1 DFQATT, CDR2 SNEGSKA (reference sequence). V lost 3 bases, J lost 1 base, and 16 bases lay in between. CDR3: CSASDWRRTSGANVLTF. CDR3 DNA sequence: TGCAGTGCTAGTGATTGGAGAAGGACTTCTGGGGCCAACGTCCTGACTTTC.

The V gene is TRBV5-5, the J gene TRBJ1-2; 7 bases align to TRBD1. This CDR3 has 15 residues. Germline trimming cut 0 bases from V and 4 bases from J; bases unmatched to any gene: 6. Per germline, CDR1 SGHKS and CDR2 YYEKEE (reference sequence). The CDR3 coding sequence is TGTGCCAGCAGCTTGGCGGACAGGCCCTTCTATGGCTACACCTTC. Its protein is CASSLADRPFYGYTF.

The table lists this clonotype with a few counts. The chain has TRBV7-2 and TRBJ2-3; D gene unclear. Trimming cost V 5 bases and J 4 bases, with 16 bases left between them. Germline V gene data show CDR1 as SGHTA and CDR2 as FQGNSA. The CDR3 runs to 15 residues. CDR3: CASSALKWSADTQYF. DNA for the CDR3: TGTGCCAGCAGCGCCTTAAAGTGGTCAGCAGATACGCAGTATTTT.

The chain is built from TRBV6-2 or TRBV6-3 and TRBJ2-1, with TRBD2 identical over 12 bases. With V trimmed by 7 bases and J by 6 bases, 4 bases remained unmatched. Germline V gene data show CDR1 as MNHEY and CDR2 as SVGEGT. The length of the CDR3 is 14 residues. CDR3 coding DNA: TGTGCCAGCACCAAGGGACTAGCGGGCAATGAGCAGTTCTTC. Translating it yields CASTKGLAGNEQFF.

This clonotype has more than one count but fewer than ten. Here the CDR3 reads CASSRTGNQPNSPLHF. As DNA, the CDR3 is TGTGCCAGCAGCCGTACAGGGAATCAACCTAATTCACCCCTCCACTTT. The chain links TRBV7-8 to TRBJ1-6, with D perhaps TRBD1 (6 bases). CDR3 length: 16 amino acids. V lost 5 bases and J 6 bases, leaving 17 bases between the germline ends. CDR1 is SGHVS, CDR2 FQNEAQ, per germline. Filled out from reference TRBV7-8 and TRBJ1-6, the complete variable domain reads GAGVSQSPRYKVAKRGQDVALRCDPISGHVSLFWYQQALGQGPEFLTYFQNEAQLDKSGLPSDRFFAERPEGSVSTLKIQRTQQEDSAVYLCASSRTGNQPNSPLHFGNGTRLTVT.

This clonotype was observed a few times. The chain joins TRBV20-1 to TRBJ1-5, with TRBD1 matching 7 bases. Per the germline V gene, CDR1 is DFQATT and CDR2 is SNEGSKA (reference sequence). This CDR3 is 16 amino acids long. Trimming at V came to 4 bases and at J to 3 bases, leaving 12 bases not matched to a gene. For the CDR3, the DNA is TGCAGTGCTAAAATTCGGACAGGAACCTTCAATCAGCCCCAGCATTTT. It encodes CSAKIRTGTFNQPQHF.

The chain joins TRBV10-3 to TRBJ1-3; a possible D gene is TRBD1 (5 bases). Germline V gene lookup returns CDR1 ENHRY and CDR2 SYGVKD. The CDR3 is made up of 18 amino acids. The V and J ends lost 4 bases and 1 base respectively, with 20 bases between them. Written as DNA, the CDR3 is TGTGCCATCAGTGGGGGTCAGGCCGGAGGGGCATCTGGAAACACCATATATTTT. It is translated as CAISGGQAGGASGNTIYF.